This T cell receptor (beta chain) stems from a study of cytomegalovirus exposure and HLA in healthy donors. Study-level results: Across HLA loci, a later analysis found differing TCR association rates, with DRB1 most and HLA-C fewest. Earlier results showed most TCR beta V segments being productive about 87% or about 30% of the time.

Per germline, CDR1 MNHNS and CDR2 SASEGT. The V end was cut by 5 bases, the J end by 6 bases, with 13 bases between. The CDR3 extends over 14 amino acids. This clone was counted a few times. Its specificity is not known. The PCR used 60 Vbeta and 13 Jbeta primers. TCRdb's copy holds only in-frame clones and misses some; the assay was immunoSEQ multiplex PCR. The data contain about 120,000 clones, about 80% of them singletons. Sequenced sample: PBMCs. The receptor was isolated from a man in his fifties in good health and CMV-seropositive. The rearrangement links TRBV6-1 to TRBJ1-4; D remains unclear. The CDR3 loop is CASSRVGMHEKLFF. CDR3 nucleotide sequence: TGTGCCAGCAGTCGCGTCGGGATGCATGAAAAACTGTTTTTT.